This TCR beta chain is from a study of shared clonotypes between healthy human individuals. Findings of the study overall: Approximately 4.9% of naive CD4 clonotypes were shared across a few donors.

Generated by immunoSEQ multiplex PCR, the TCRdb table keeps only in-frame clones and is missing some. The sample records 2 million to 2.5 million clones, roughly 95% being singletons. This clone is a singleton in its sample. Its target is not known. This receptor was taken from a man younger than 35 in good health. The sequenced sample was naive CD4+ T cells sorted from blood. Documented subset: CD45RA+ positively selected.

The CDR3 here is CASGGRDSNQPQHF. In DNA form, the CDR3 reads TGTGCCAGTGGAGGACGGGATAGCAATCAGCCCCAGCATTTT. The chain couples TRBV9 to TRBJ1-5; D remains unclear. The length of the CDR3 is 14 residues. From germline, CDR1 is SGDLS and CDR2 YYNGEE. V was shortened by 8 bases and J by 0 bases, with 12 bases between the two germline ends.